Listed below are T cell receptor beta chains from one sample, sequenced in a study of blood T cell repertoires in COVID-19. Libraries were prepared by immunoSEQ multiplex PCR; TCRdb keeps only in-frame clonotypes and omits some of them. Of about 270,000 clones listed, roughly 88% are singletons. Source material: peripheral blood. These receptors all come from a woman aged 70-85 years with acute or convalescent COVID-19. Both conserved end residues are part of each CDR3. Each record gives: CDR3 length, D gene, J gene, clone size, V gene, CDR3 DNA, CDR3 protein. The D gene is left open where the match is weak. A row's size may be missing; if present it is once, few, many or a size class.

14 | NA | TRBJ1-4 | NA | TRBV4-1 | TGCGCCAGCTGCCACGGACTAGGTTATGAAAAACTGTTTTTT | CASCHGLGYEKLFF
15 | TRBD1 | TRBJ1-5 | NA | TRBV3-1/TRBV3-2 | TGTGCCAGCAGCCCCACCAGGGGGCGAAATCAGCCCCAGCATTTT | CASSPTRGRNQPQHF
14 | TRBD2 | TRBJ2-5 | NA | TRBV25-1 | TGTGCCAGCAGCCGCGGGGGAGGTGGGGAGACCCAGTACTTC | CASSRGGGGETQYF
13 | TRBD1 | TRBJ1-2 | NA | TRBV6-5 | TGTGCCAGCTATGACAGGGGTAATTATGGCTACACCTTC | CASYDRGNYGYTF
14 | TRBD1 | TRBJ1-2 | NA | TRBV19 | TGTGCCAGTAGTCCACCCGGGACAGGGGTCGGCTACACCTTC | CASSPPGTGVGYTF
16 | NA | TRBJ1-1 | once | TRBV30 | TGTGCCTGTCAAGGAGGCAAAGCCCCGAGGGACACTGAAGCTTTCTTT | CACQGGKAPRDTEAFF
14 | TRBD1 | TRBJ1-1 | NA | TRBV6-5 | TGTGCCAGCAGCCGAGGACAGGGGAACACTGAAGCTTTCTTT | CASSRGQGNTEAFF
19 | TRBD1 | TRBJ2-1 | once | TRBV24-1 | TGTGCCACCAGTGATTTGGGGGACAGGGGGTCGAGCTCCTACAATGAGCAGTTCTTC | CATSDLGDRGSSSYNEQFF
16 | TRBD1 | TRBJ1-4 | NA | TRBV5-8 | TGTGCCAGCAGCCTAGGGACAGCAGCAACTAATGAAAAACTGTTTTTT | CASSLGTAATNEKLFF
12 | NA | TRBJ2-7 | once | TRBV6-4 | TGTGCCAGCAGGTCCGGGACCTACGAGCAGTACTTC | CASRSGTYEQYF
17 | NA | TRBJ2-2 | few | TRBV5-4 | TGTGCCAGCAGCTTCACCTTACGGACAGCCCCCACCGGGGAGCTGTTTTTT | CASSFTLRTAPTGELFF
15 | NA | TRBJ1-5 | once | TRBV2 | TGTGCCAGCAGTGACAAACAGTATAGCAATCAGCCCCAGCATTTT | CASSDKQYSNQPQHF
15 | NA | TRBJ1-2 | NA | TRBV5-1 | TGCGCCAGCAGCTTGGCAGGGGAGGGGTTTAATGGCTACACCTTC | CASSLAGEGFNGYTF
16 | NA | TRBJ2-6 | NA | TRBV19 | TGTGCCAGTAGTGCGGACTGGACCTCTGGGGCCAACGTCCTGACTTTC | CASSADWTSGANVLTF
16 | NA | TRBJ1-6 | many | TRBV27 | TGTGCCAGCAGTTTGGGGGGGGGCTCCTATAATTCACCCCTCCACTTT | CASSLGGGSYNSPLHF
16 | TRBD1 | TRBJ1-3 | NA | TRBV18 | TGTGCCAGCTCGGACAGGGGGGGCCTCTCTGGAAACACCATATATTTT | CASSDRGGLSGNTIYF
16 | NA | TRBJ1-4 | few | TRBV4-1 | TGCGCCAGCAGCCAAGGGGCCCTTGCAACTAATGAAAAACTGTTTTTT | CASSQGALATNEKLFF
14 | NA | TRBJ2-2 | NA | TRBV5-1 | TGCGCCAGCAGCTCGACCGGGGTCACCGGGGAGCTGTTTTTT | CASSSTGVTGELFF
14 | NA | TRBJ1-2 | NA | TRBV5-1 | TGCGCCAGCCAGCAGAGTGGGGACTCCTATGGCTACACCTTC | CASQQSGDSYGYTF
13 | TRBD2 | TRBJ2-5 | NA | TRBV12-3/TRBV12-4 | TGTGCCAGCAGGGGACTAGCATCAGAGACCCAGTACTTC | CASRGLASETQYF
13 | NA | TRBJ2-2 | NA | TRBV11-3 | TGTGCCAGCAGCTCTCGCGTCACCGGGGAGCTGTTTTTT | CASSSRVTGELFF
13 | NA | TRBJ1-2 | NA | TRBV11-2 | TGTGCCAGCAGCTTTACGACGGCGGGTGGCTACACCTTC | CASSFTTAGGYTF
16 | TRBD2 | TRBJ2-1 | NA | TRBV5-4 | TGTGCCAGCAGCAGGGGACTAGACTCACTCGGCGATGAGCAGTTCTTC | CASSRGLDSLGDEQFF
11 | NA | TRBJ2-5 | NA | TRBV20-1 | TGCAGTGGGACATTACAAGAGACCCAGTACTTC | CSGTLQETQYF
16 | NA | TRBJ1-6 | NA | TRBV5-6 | TGTGCCAGCAGCTTGGTGGGCGGAGGGCAAAAATCACCCCTCCACTTT | CASSLVGGGQKSPLHF
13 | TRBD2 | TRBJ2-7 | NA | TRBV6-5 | TGTGCCAGCAGTCGACTAGCTGCAAACGAGCAGTACTTC | CASSRLAANEQYF
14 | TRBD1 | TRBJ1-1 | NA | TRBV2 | TGTGCCAGCAGTGAAGCGAGGACAGGGGGCGAGGCTTTCTTT | CASSEARTGGEAFF
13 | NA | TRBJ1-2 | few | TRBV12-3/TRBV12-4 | TGTGCCAGCAGTTATGGGCTAAGTGATGGCTACACCTTC | CASSYGLSDGYTF
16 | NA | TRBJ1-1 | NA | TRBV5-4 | TGTGCCAGCAGCTCTAAAGCGGGGGGCAGGAACACTGAAGCTTTCTTT | CASSSKAGGRNTEAFF
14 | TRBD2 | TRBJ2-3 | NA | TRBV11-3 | TGTGCCAGCAGCCTGCGGGGGGGTATAGATACGCAGTATTTT | CASSLRGGIDTQYF
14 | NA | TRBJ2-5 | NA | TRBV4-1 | TGCGCCAGCAGCCAAGGAGGGATCCAAGAGACCCAGTACTTC | CASSQGGIQETQYF
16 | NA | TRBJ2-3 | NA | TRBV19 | TGTGCCAGTAGTTTCCTGGGGACAACGGGTACAGATACGCAGTATTTT | CASSFLGTTGTDTQYF
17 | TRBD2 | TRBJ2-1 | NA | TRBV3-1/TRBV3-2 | TGTGCCAGCAGCCCTCAAGCGGGGGTCGTCGGCTACAATGAGCAGTTCTTC | CASSPQAGVVGYNEQFF
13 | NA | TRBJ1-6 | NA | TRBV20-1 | TGCAGTGCTAGTCAGACAGAAGATTCACCCCTCCACTTT | CSASQTEDSPLHF
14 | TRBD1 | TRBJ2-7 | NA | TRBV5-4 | TGTGCCAGCAGCCAGCCGACAGGGCCCTACGAGCAGTACTTC | CASSQPTGPYEQYF
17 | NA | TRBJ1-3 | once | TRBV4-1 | TGCGCCAGCAGCCAAGACCCTCTACAGGGACGCGGAAACACCATATATTTT | CASSQDPLQGRGNTIYF
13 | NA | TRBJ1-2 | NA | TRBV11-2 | TGTGCCAGCAGCGTTTGGGAGAAAAGGGACTACACCTTC | CASSVWEKRDYTF
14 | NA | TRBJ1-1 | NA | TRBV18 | TGTGCCAGCTCACCACCGAGTCAGGTAGGCCGCGCTTTCTTT | CASSPPSQVGRAFF
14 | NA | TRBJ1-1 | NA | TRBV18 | TGTGCCAGCTCGCTGGGGCAGGGCAGCACTGAAGCTTTCTTT | CASSLGQGSTEAFF
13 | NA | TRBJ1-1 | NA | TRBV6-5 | TGTGCCAGCAGTCGGGGACAGAACACTGAAGCTTTCTTT | CASSRGQNTEAFF
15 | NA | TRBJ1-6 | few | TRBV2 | TGTGCCAGCAGTGGTCTGGAGGGTGGCAATTCACCCCTCCACTTT | CASSGLEGGNSPLHF
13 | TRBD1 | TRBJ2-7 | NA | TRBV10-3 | TGTGCCATCGGGACAGCCGGCACCTACGAGCAGTACTTC | CAIGTAGTYEQYF